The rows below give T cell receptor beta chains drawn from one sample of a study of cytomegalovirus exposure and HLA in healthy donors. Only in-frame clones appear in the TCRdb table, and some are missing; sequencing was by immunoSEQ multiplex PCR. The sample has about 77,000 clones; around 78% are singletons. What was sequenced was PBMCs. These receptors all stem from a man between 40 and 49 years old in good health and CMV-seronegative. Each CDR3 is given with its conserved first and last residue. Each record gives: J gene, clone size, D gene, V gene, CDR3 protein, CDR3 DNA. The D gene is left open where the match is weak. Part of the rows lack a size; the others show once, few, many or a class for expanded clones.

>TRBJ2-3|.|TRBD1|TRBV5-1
CASSHGQGVGARTDTQYF
TGCGCCAGCAGCCATGGACAGGGGGTTGGGGCACGCACAGATACGCAGTATTTT
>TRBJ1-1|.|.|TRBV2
CASSSTENTEAFF
TGTGCCAGCAGCTCGACAGAGAACACTGAAGCTTTCTTT
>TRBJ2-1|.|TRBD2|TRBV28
CASSPWSGRAHNEQFF
TGTGCCAGCAGTCCATGGAGCGGGAGGGCCCACAATGAGCAGTTCTTC
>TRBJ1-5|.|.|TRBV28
CASSQPGGAQPQHF
TGTGCCAGCAGCCAGCCTGGCGGCGCACAGCCCCAGCATTTT
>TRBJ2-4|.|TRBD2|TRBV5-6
CASSLVASGNYIQYF
TGTGCCAGCAGCTTGGTGGCTAGCGGGAATTACATTCAGTACTTC
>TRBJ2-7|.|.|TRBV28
CASSFLSDRHYEQYF
TGTGCCAGCAGTTTTCTGTCCGACAGACACTACGAGCAGTACTTC
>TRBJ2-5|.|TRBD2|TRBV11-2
CASSPWTSGSRETQYF
TGTGCCAGCAGCCCTTGGACTAGCGGGAGCAGGGAGACCCAGTACTTC
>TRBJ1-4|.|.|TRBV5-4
CASSPQSLATNEKLFF
TGTGCCAGCAGCCCACAGAGCCTTGCAACTAATGAAAAACTGTTTTTT
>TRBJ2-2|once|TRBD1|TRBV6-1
CASSADRATGELFF
TGTGCCAGCAGTGCGGACAGGGCCACCGGGGAGCTGTTTTTT
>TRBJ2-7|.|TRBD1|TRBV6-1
CASSRQGTGEQYF
TGTGCCAGCAGTAGACAGGGAACAGGGGAGCAGTACTTC
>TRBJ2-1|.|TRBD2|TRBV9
CASSVSLAGDYNEQFF
TGTGCCAGCAGCGTATCACTAGCGGGAGACTACAATGAGCAGTTCTTC
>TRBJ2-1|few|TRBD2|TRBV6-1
CASSGVAGGKLHEQFF
TGTGCCAGCAGTGGGGTAGCGGGAGGTAAGCTCCATGAGCAGTTCTTC
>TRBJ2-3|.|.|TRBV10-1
CASSESRGSDTQYF
TGCGCCAGCAGTGAGTCTCGGGGGTCGGATACGCAGTATTTT
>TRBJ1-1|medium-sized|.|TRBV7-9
CASSLGGGLNTEAFF
TGTGCCAGCAGCTTAGGAGGCGGATTGAACACTGAAGCTTTCTTT
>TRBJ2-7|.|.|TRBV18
CASSPQHSSADEQYF
TGTGCCAGCTCACCACAGCATTCTAGCGCGGACGAGCAGTACTTC
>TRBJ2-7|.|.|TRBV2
CASIEESGLYEQYF
TGTGCCAGCATCGAGGAATCAGGGTTGTACGAGCAGTACTTC
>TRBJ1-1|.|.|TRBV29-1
CSAGELNTEAFF
TGCAGCGCGGGGGAATTGAACACTGAAGCTTTCTTT
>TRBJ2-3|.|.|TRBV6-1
CASRDGTNRRDTQYF
TGTGCCAGCAGAGACGGCACAAACAGAAGAGATACGCAGTATTTT
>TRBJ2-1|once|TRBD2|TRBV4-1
CASSQSEREAPRQFF
TGCGCCAGCAGCCAATCTGAGCGGGAGGCCCCTCGGCAGTTCTTC
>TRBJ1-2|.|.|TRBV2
CASRALPSNYGYTF
TGTGCCAGCAGGGCATTGCCCTCTAACTATGGCTACACCTTC
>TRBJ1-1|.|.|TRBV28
CASRAQVNTEAFF
TGTGCCAGCCGTGCACAGGTTAACACTGAAGCTTTCTTT
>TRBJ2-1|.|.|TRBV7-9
CASSYRVGATVRLNEQFF
TGTGCCAGCAGCTATAGGGTAGGGGCGACGGTTAGGTTGAATGAGCAGTTCTTC
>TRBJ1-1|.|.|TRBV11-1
CASRLGRHMNTEAFF
TGTGCCAGCAGACTAGGACGGCACATGAACACTGAAGCTTTCTTT
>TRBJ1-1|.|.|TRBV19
CASSKRGNTEAFF
TGTGCCAGTAGTAAACGGGGTAACACTGAAGCTTTCTTT
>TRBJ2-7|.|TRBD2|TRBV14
CASSTIEKREVLYF
TGTGCCAGCAGCACCATAGAAAAGCGGGAGGTGCTGTACTTC
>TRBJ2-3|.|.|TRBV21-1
CASSSVPIQGDLTDTQYF
TGTGCCAGCAGCAGCGTGCCGATCCAGGGGGACCTAACAGATACGCAGTATTTT
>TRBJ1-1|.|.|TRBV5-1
CASSIAAEAFF
TGCGCCAGCAGCATAGCCGCTGAAGCTTTCTTT
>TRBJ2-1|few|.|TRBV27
CASSLGVARYEQFF
TGTGCCAGCAGTTTAGGAGTAGCGAGGTATGAGCAGTTCTTC
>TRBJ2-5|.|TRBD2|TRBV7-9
CASSANSGSGETQYF
TGTGCCAGCAGCGCCAATAGCGGGAGCGGAGAGACCCAGTACTTC
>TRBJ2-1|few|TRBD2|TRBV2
CASSEAFSGGYNEQFF
TGTGCCAGCAGTGAAGCGTTTAGCGGGGGATACAATGAGCAGTTCTTC
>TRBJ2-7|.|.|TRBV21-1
CASSKELRDNGDEQYF
TGTGCCAGCAGCAAAGAACTTAGGGACAACGGGGACGAGCAGTACTTC
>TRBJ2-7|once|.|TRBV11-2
CASSLRVSPTHYYEQYF
TGTGCCAGCAGCCTCCGGGTTTCGCCGACCCATTACTACGAGCAGTACTTC
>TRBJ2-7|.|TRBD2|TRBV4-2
CASSQEIGLAGIYEQYF
TGTGCCAGCAGCCAAGAAATAGGACTAGCGGGCATCTACGAGCAGTACTTC
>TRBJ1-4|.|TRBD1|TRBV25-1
CASSTRTGATNEKLFF
TGTGCCAGCAGTACCCGGACAGGCGCAACTAATGAAAAACTGTTTTTT
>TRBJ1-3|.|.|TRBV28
CASRGGVADGNTIYF
TGTGCCAGCAGGGGGGGGGTCGCAGATGGAAACACCATATATTTT
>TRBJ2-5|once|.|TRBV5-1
CASSLVSETQYF
TGCGCCAGCAGTCTAGTATCCGAGACCCAGTACTTC
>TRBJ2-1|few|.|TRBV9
CASSRKTGPGMNNEQFF
TGTGCCAGCAGCCGTAAAACAGGGCCCGGGATGAACAATGAGCAGTTCTTC
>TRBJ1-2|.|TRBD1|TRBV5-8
CASSFRDRTTYGYTF
TGTGCCAGCAGTTTTAGGGACAGGACCACCTATGGCTACACCTTC
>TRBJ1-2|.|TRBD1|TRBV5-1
CASSVTTGATLYGYTF
TGCGCCAGCAGCGTGACGACAGGGGCCACACTCTATGGCTACACCTTC
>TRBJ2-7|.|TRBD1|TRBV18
CASSPTGASYEQYF
TGTGCCAGCTCACCGACAGGGGCTAGCTACGAGCAGTACTTC
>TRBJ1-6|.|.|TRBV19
CASSLQVDYNSPLHF
TGTGCCAGTAGTCTGCAGGTCGACTATAATTCACCCCTCCACTTT
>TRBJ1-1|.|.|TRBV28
CASSSQDTEAFF
TGTGCCAGCAGTTCACAAGACACTGAAGCTTTCTTT
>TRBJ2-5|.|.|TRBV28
CASSFDRPLQETQYF
TGTGCCAGCAGTTTCGACAGGCCCCTCCAAGAGACCCAGTACTTC
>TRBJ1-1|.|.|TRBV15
CATSTFNRPNTEAFF
TGTGCCACCAGCACCTTTAACAGACCGAACACTGAAGCTTTCTTT
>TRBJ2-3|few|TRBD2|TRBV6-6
CASSYRTSSSTDTQYF
TGTGCCAGCAGTTACCGGACTAGCAGTAGCACAGATACGCAGTATTTT
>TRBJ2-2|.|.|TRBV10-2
CASNDRTNTGELFF
TGCGCCAGCAATGACAGAACGAACACCGGGGAGCTGTTTTTT
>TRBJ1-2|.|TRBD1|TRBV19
CASSIVGTGGYTF
TGTGCCAGTAGTATAGTTGGGACAGGAGGCTACACCTTC
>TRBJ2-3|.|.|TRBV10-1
CASSGSKSTGGTDTQYF
TGCGCCAGCAGTGGGTCGAAGTCTACGGGAGGCACAGATACGCAGTATTTT
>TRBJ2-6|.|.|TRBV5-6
CASSLDSSGANGLTF
TGTGCCAGCAGCTTGGACAGCTCTGGGGCCAACGGCCTGACTTTC
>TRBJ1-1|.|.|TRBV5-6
CASSWRAVNTEAFF
TGTGCCAGCAGCTGGAGGGCAGTGAACACTGAAGCTTTCTTT
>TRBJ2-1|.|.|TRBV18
CASSPPQGTYEQFF
TGTGCCAGCTCACCACCGCAGGGGACCTATGAGCAGTTCTTC
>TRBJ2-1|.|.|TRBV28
CASSRPETYNEQFF
TGTGCCAGCAGTCGGCCGGAGACCTACAATGAGCAGTTCTTC
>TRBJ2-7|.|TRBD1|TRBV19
CASSRDRGEQYF
TGTGCCAGTAGCCGAGACAGGGGCGAGCAGTACTTC
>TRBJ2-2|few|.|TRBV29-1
CSVPGGGGVGSGELFF
TGCAGCGTTCCCGGGGGTGGGGGAGTGGGTTCCGGGGAGCTGTTTTTT
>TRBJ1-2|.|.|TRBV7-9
CASSQTESYSYGYTF
TGTGCCAGCAGCCAGACAGAGAGTTATTCCTATGGCTACACCTTC